This TCR beta chain is from a study of T cell responses to AZD1222 COVID-19 vaccine. Profiling relied on immunoSEQ multiplex PCR, and the TCRdb table lists in-frame clones only, not all of them. This table has around 140,000 clones, more than 85% appearing once. This sample comprised peripheral blood, obtained on day 0 of AZD1222 vaccination. This clonotype was sampled from an adult in good health.

CDR3 protein: CASSSRGMWFF. The CDR3 bases are TGTGCCAGCAGTTCTCGAGGTATGTGGTTCTTC. The chain carries TRBV28 and TRBJ2-1; D is ambiguous. In germline, CDR1 is MDHEN, CDR2 SYDVKM. The CDR3 length is 11 residues. Trimming cost V 4 bases and J 15 bases, with 13 bases left between them.